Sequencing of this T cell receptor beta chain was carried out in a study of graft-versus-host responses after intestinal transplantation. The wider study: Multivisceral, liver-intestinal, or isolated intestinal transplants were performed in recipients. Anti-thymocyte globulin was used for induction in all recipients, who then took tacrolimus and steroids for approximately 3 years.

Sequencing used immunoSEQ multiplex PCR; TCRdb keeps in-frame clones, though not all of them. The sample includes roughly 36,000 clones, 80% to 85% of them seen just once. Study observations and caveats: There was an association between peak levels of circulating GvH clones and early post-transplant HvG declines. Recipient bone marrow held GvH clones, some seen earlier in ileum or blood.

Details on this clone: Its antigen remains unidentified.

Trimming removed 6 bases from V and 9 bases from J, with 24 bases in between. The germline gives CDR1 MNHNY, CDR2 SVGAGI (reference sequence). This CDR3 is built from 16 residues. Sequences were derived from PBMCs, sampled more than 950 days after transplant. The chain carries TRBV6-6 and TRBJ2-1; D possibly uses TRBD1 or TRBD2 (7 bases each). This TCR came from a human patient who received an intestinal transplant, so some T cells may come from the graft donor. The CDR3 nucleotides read TGTGCCAGCAGGCGACGTATTCAGACAGGGAGGGGTGAGCAGTTCTTC. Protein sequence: CASRRRIQTGRGEQFF.